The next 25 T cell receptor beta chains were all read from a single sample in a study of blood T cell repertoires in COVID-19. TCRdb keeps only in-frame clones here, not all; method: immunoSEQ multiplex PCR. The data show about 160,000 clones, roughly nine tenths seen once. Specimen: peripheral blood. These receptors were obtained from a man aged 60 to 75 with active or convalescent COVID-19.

CDR3 coding DNA: TGTGCCAGTAGTACCGGGAACAGACCCTACAATGAGCAGTTCTTC. As protein: CASSTGNRPYNEQFF. V usage is TRBV19 and J usage is TRBJ2-1, with D possibly being TRBD2 (5 bases). The germline CDR1 and CDR2 sequences are LNHDA and SQIVND (reference sequence). V was trimmed by 4 bases and J by 2 bases, leaving 12 bases between them. This CDR3 spans 15 amino acids.

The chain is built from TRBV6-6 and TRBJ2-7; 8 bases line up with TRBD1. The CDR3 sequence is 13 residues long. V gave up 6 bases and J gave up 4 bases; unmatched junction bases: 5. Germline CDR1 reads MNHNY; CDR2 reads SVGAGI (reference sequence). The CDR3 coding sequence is TGTGCCAGCAGCGGACAGGGTCTGTACGAGCAGTACTTC. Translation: CASSGQGLYEQYF.

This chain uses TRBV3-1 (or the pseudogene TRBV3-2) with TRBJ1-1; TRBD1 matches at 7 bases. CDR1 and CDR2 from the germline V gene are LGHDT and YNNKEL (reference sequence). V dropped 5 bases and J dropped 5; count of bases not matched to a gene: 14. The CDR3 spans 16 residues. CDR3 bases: TGTGCCAGCAGCACGCCGCTACAGGGGCAGGGGACTGAAGCTTTCTTT. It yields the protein CASSTPLQGQGTEAFF.

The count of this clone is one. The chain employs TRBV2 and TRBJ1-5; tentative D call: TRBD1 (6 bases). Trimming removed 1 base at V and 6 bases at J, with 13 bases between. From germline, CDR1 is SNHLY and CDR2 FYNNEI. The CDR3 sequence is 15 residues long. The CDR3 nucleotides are TGTGCCAGCAGTGAAGGACAGGCTAGCCGTCAGCCCCAGCATTTT. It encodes CASSEGQASRQPQHF.

CDR3 amino acids: CASSLSRLAGTGELFF. The CDR3, as DNA: TGTGCCAGCAGTTTAAGTCGCCTAGCGGGGACCGGGGAGCTGTTTTTT. V gene TRBV27 combines with J gene TRBJ2-2; the match to TRBD2 covers 9 bases. CDR1 and CDR2 from the germline V gene are MNHEY and SMNVEV (reference sequence). The CDR3 consists of 16 residues. Trimming at V came to 2 bases and at J to 5 bases, leaving 6 bases not matched to a gene.

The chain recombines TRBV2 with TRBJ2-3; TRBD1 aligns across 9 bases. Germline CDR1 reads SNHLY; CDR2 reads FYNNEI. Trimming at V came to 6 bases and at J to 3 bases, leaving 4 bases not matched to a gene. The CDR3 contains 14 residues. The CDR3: CASRQGASTDTQYF. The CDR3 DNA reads TGTGCCAGCAGACAGGGGGCAAGTACAGATACGCAGTATTTT.

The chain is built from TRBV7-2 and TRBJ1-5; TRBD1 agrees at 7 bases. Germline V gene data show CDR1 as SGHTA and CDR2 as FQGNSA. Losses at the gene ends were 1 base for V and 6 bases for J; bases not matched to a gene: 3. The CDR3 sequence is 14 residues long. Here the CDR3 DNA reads TGTGCCAGCAGCTTAGTCCAGGGGGGTCAGCCCCAGCATTTT. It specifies CASSLVQGGQPQHF. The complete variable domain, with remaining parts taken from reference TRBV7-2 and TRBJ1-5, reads GAGVSQSPSNKVTEKGKDVELRCDPISGHTALYWYRQSLGQGLEFLIYFQGNSAPDKSGLPSDRFSAERTGGSVSTLTIQRTQQEDSAVYLCASSLVQGGQPQHFGDGTRLSIL.

CDR3 bases: TGTGCCAGCAGCTTGGCAGGGCGCGGCTACACCTTC. The encoded protein is CASSLAGRGYTF. The V and J genes are TRBV5-4 and TRBJ1-2, with a tentative D call TRBD1 (5 bases). Germline V gene data show CDR1 as SGHNT and CDR2 as YYREEE (reference sequence). This CDR3 region has 12 residues. Trimming cost V 0 bases and J 8 bases, with 8 bases left between them.

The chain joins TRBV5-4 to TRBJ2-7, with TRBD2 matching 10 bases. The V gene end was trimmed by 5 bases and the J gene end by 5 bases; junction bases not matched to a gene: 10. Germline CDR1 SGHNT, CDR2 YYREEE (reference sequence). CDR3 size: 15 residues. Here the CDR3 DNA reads TGTGCCAGCAGTTCTCCATCTAGCGGGGGTAACGAGCAGTACTTC. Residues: CASSSPSSGGNEQYF.

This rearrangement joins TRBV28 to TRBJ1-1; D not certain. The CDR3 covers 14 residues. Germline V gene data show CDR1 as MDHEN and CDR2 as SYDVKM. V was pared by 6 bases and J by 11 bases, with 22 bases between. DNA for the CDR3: TGTGCCAGCAGCTCTATATCCGCGGGAGCCGTTGCTTTCTTT. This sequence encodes CASSSISAGAVAFF.

The DNA for the CDR3 is TGCGCCAGCAGTGAATCCCTAGCGCGGGCAGATACGCAGTATTTT. Its translation is CASSESLARADTQYF. The chain links TRBV10-1 to TRBJ2-3; a possible D gene is TRBD2 (6 bases). The ends were cut back, 3 bases at V and 4 bases at J, with 14 bases in the middle. The germline CDR1 and CDR2 sequences are WNHNN and SYGVQD (reference sequence). The length of the CDR3 is 15 residues.

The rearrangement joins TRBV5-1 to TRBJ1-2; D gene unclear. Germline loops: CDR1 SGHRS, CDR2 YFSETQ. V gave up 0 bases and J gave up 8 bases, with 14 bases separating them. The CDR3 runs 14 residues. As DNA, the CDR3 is TGCGCCAGCAGCTTGGAGCCGGAACGGGGAGGCTACACCTTC. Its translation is CASSLEPERGGYTF.

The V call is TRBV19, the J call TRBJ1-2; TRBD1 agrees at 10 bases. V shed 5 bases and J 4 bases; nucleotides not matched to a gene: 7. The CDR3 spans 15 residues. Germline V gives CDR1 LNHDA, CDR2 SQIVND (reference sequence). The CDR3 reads CASSGSGQGVYGYTF. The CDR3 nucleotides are TGTGCCAGTAGTGGATCTGGACAGGGGGTCTATGGCTACACCTTC.

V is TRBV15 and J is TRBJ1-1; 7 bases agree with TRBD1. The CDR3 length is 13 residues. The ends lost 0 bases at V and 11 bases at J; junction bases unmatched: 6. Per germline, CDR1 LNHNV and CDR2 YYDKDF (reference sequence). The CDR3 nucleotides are TGTGCCACCAGCAGAGAGGCGACAGGGCCGGCTTTCTTT. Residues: CATSREATGPAFF.

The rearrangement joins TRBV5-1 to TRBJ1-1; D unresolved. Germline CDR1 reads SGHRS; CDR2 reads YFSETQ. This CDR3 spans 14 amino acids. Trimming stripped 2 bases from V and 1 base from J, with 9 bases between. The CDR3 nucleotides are TGCGCCAGCAGCTTCATGACTGGGAACACTGAAGCTTTCTTT. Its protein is CASSFMTGNTEAFF.

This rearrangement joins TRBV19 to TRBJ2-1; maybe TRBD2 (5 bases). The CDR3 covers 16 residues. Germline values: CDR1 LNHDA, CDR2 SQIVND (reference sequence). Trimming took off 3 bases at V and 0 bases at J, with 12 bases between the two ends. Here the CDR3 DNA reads TGTGCCAGTAGTATTAGCGACCTAAGCTCCTACAATGAGCAGTTCTTC. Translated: CASSISDLSSYNEQFF.

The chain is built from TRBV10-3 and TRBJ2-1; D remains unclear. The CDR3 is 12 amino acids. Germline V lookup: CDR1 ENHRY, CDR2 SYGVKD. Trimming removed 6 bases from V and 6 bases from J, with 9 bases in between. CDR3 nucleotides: TGTGCCATCAGCCCCCAAGCCAATGAGCAGTTCTTC. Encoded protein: CAISPQANEQFF.

Here the CDR3 DNA reads TGCGCCAGCAGCTCGGGCGGGGGGCCGGGCACCGGGGAGCTGTTTTTT. Protein: CASSSGGGPGTGELFF. This rearrangement joins TRBV5-1 to TRBJ2-2, with 8 bases lining up with TRBD2. This CDR3 is 16 amino acids long. Unmatched junction bases numbered 8, after V lost 3 bases and J lost 4 bases. The germline V gene has CDR1 SGHRS and CDR2 YFSETQ.

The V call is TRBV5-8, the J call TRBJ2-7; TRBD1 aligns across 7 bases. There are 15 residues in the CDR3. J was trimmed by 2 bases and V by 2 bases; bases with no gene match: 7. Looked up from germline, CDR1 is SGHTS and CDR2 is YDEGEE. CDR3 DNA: TGTGCCAGCAGCTTTGAAAGGACAGGACCCTACGAGCAGTACTTC. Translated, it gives CASSFERTGPYEQYF.

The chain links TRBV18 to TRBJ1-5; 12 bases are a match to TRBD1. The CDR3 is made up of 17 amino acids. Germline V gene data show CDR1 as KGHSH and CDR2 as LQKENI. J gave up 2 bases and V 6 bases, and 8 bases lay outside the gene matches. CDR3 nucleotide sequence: TGTGCCAGCTCCCGCCGGGACAGGGGGCTCGGCAATCAGCCCCAGCATTTT. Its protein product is CASSRRDRGLGNQPQHF.

The CDR3 region is CASSSTSVNTEAFF. DNA for the CDR3: TGCGCCAGCAGCTCTACGTCGGTGAACACTGAAGCTTTCTTT. The chain recombines TRBV5-1 with TRBJ1-1; D gene uncertain. V was cut by 3 bases and J by 0 bases, with 9 bases left in between. This CDR3 has 14 residues. Germline CDR1 and CDR2: SGHRS and YFSETQ.

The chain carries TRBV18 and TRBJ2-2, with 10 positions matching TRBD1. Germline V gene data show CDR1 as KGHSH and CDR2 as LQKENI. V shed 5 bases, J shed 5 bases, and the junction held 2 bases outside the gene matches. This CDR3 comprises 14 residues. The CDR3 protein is CASSWDRGTGELFF. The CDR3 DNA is TGTGCCAGCTCATGGGACAGGGGTACCGGGGAGCTGTTTTTT. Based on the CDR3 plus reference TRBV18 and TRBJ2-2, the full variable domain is NAGVMQNPRHLVRRRGQEARLRCSPMKGHSHVYWYRQLPEEGLKFMVYLQKENIIDESGMPKERFSAEFPKEGPSILRIQQVVRGDSAAYFCASSWDRGTGELFFGEGSRLTVL.

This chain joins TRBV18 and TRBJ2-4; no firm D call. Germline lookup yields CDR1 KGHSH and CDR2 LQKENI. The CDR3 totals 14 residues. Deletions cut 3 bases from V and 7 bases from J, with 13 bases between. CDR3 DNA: TGTGCCAGCTCACCCTCGGGTGGAGTGAACATTCAGTACTTC. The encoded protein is CASSPSGGVNIQYF. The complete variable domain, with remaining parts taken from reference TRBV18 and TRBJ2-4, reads NAGVMQNPRHLVRRRGQEARLRCSPMKGHSHVYWYRQLPEEGLKFMVYLQKENIIDESGMPKERFSAEFPKEGPSILRIQQVVRGDSAAYFCASSPSGGVNIQYFGAGTRLSVL.

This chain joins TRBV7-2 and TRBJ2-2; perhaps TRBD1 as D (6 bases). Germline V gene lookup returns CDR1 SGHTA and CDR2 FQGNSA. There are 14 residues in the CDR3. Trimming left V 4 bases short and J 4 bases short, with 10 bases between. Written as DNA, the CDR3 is TGTGCCAGCAGCTCGGGACACCTCACCGGGGAGCTGTTTTTT. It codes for CASSSGHLTGELFF. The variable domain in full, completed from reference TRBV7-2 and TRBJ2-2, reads GAGVSQSPSNKVTEKGKDVELRCDPISGHTALYWYRQSLGQGLEFLIYFQGNSAPDKSGLPSDRFSAERTGGSVSTLTIQRTQQEDSAVYLCASSSGHLTGELFFGEGSRLTVL.

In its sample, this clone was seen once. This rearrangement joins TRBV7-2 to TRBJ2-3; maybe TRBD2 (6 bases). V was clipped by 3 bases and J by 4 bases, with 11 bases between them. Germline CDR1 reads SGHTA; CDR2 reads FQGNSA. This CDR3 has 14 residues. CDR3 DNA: TGTGCCAGCAGCTTGGGGGGAGCTGCAGATACGCAGTATTTT. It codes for CASSLGGAADTQYF.